Here is one T cell receptor (beta chain) with its context. It lacks a known antigen. Base qualities are not provided; no much larger clone lies one nucleotide away. The data belong to a study of identifying expanded T cells in peripheral blood (dated by TCRdb to between 2019 and 2020). Some background on the complete study: Four technical replicates, made by sequencing separate aliquots from the same pool of genomic DNA, were compared pairwise.

The immunoSEQ Assay, which relies on bias-controlled multiplex PCR amplification of genomic DNA, was used to profile TCRbeta CDR3 regions. The paper's data handling went like this. To quantify the absolute abundance of each unique TCRbeta CDR3 region, the sequences were collapsed and filtered. Differential abundance was tested with two models: a binomial (Fisher-equivalent) model and a beta-binomial model that adds time-dependent variance fitted from healthy donors. Any clone with fewer than 5 combined templates was excluded, and a clone was called differentially abundant if its Benjamini-Hochberg FDR was below 0.01. The form v = (b*log(k)+a)^2 was used to model beta-binomial variance as a function of total template count across the two samples. Sourced from immuneACCESS, this table was stored by TCRdb with only in-frame sequences that have V and J called. A share of the clones is absent; for the studies checked, an unresolved V gene accounts for under half, and the remainder has no known explanation. V and J calls and clone size are as listed in that table; D and trimming were resolved from the DNA. The sample records some 120,000 clones, roughly 82% of which are singletons. The ten biggest clones cover 3% to 3.5% of the sample.

Overall study outcomes, separate from this receptor: Around 1.3 differentially abundant clones were flagged by the binomial model between technical replicates, whereas about 15 and 18 were flagged over around two weeks and four weeks, respectively. Variance in clone template counts between approximately 2-week samples significantly increased with total template count across all healthy donors. It was expected by the authors that biological variance in healthy repertoires might increase further over much longer intervals, such as months to years. Both the number of clones called differentially abundant and the false-positive rate were significantly reduced by the beta-binomial model across all healthy-donor time intervals.

Inclusive of the bounding cysteine and phenylalanine, the CDR3 is 11 residues long. The read is trimmed to its CDR3 DNA, 33 bases read in frame from base 1. CDR1 and CDR2 were assigned from the germline V gene (reference sequence) as GTSNPN and SVGIG. A distance of 8 bases separates the germline ends of V and J, which lose 3 bases and 6 bases respectively. During the collection period, no immune events, such as infections, were documented for the healthy donors. Time-dependent variance in a beta-binomial model of T-cell clone differential abundance was calibrated using healthy-donor blood repertoires as a training cohort. The training cohort included 10 or so healthy donors, of whom 3 were female and 7 were male. The donors were between about 29 and 64 years old, with an average age of 43 years. Whole blood was collected from each healthy donor at three time points spaced two weeks apart and obtained from a commercial supplier. For immunosequencing, genomic DNA was extracted from unsorted whole blood.

Rearrangement joined TRBV30 to TRBJ1-2; TRBD1 could be the D gene, as 5 bases match. The receptor was derived from a person aged 18 to 70 in good health. Sequencing input: blood. DNA sequence: TGTGCCTGGAGCAGGGATCATGGCTACACCTTC. Its translation is CAWSRDHGYTF.